This TCR beta chain came from a study of shared clonotypes between healthy human individuals. The V gene lost 7 bases and the J gene lost 4 bases, with 13 bases spanning the gap. The CDR3 runs 14 residues. Germline CDR1 MDHEN, CDR2 SYDVKM. Sorted-subset replicate PCRs used 150 to 200 ng DNA, some 33,000 T cell genomes. Data came from immunoSEQ multiplex PCR; TCRdb stores just in-frame clones and leaves some out. The table lists some 660,000 clones, 73% of them singletons. This TCR derives from a woman aged 25 to 39 in good health. The sequenced sample was memory CD4+ T cells sorted from blood. Described subset: CD45RA-negative fraction. The chain combines TRBV28 with TRBJ2-2; perhaps D is TRBD1 or TRBD2 (5 bases each). DNA for the CDR3: TGTGCCAGCACCCTGGGGGACGCCACCGGGGAGCTGTTTTTT. Encoded protein: CASTLGDATGELFF.